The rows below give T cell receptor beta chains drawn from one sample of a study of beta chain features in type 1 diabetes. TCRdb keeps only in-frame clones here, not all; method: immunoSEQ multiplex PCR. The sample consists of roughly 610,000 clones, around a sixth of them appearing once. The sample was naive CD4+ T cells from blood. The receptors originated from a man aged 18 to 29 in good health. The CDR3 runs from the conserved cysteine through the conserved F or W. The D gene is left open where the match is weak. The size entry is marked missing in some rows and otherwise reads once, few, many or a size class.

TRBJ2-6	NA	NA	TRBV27	CASSLSPPGRANVLTF	TGTGCCAGCAGTTTATCGCCCCCCGGCAGGGCCAACGTCCTGACTTTC
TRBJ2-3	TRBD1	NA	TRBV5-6	CASSPGQGHTDTQYF	TGTGCCAGCAGCCCCGGACAGGGACACACAGATACGCAGTATTTT
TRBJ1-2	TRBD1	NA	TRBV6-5	CASSRDRSGYGYTF	TGTGCCAGCAGTAGGGACAGGTCGGGGTATGGCTACACCTTC
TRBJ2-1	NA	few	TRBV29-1	CSVTEWSSYNEQFF	TGCAGCGTAACAGAATGGAGCTCCTACAATGAGCAGTTCTTC
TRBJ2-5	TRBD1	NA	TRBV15	CATSRDFGTEETQYF	TGTGCCACCAGCAGAGATTTTGGGACAGAAGAGACCCAGTACTTC
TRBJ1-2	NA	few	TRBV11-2	CASSLATGSRRYGYTF	TGTGCCAGCAGCTTAGCGACAGGCTCACGTCGATATGGCTACACCTTC
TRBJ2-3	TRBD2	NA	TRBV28	CSLHEAAPLSGEYTDTQYF	TGTTCCCTACACGAGGCGGCTCCCCTAAGCGGGGAATACACAGATACGCAGTATTTT
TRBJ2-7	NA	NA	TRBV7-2	CASSFRVSYEQYF	TGTGCCAGCAGCTTCAGGGTGTCCTACGAGCAGTACTTC
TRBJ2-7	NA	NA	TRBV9	CASSAGEGKTYEQYF	TGTGCCAGCAGCGCTGGAGAGGGCAAAACCTACGAGCAGTACTTC
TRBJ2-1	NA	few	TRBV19	CASSIWKGGWKNEQFF	TGTGCCAGTAGTATTTGGAAGGGGGGCTGGAAAAATGAGCAGTTCTTC
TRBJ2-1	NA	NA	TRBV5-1	CASSSGHTDNEQFF	TGCGCCAGCAGCTCGGGACATACAGACAATGAGCAGTTCTTC
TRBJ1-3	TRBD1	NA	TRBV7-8	CASSLVGQGNTIYF	TGTGCCAGCAGCTTAGTGGGACAGGGCAACACCATATATTTT
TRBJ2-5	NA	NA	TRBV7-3	CASSRAPQETQYF	TGTGCCAGCAGCCGGGCGCCTCAAGAGACCCAGTACTTC
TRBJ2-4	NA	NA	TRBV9	CASSVGTHRDIQYF	TGTGCCAGCAGCGTAGGGACCCATCGGGACATTCAGTACTTC
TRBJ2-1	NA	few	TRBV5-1	CASSLEPASNEQFF	TGCGCCAGCAGCTTGGAACCCGCTTCCAATGAGCAGTTCTTC
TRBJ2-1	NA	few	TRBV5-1	CASSFVLVNEQFF	TGCGCCAGCAGCTTCGTACTAGTCAATGAGCAGTTCTTC
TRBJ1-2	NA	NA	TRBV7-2	CASSLGGATF	TGTGCCAGCAGCTTAGGGGGAGCGACCTTC
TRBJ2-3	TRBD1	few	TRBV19	CASRSRTGGSGTDTQYF	TGTGCCAGTAGATCGCGGACAGGGGGGTCGGGCACAGATACGCAGTATTTT
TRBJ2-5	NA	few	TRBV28	CASTPRGETQYF	TGTGCCAGCACCCCACGCGGAGAGACCCAGTACTTC
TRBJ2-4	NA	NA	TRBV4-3	CASSQEAIRYIQYF	TGCGCCAGCAGCCAAGAGGCGATTCGGTACATTCAGTACTTC
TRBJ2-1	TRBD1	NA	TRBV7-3	CASSLTPTGQGYNEQFF	TGTGCCAGCAGCTTAACCCCAACTGGACAGGGCTACAATGAGCAGTTCTTC
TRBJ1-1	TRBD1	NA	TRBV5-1	CASSPGDREKTEAFF	TGCGCCAGCAGCCCGGGGGACAGGGAGAAGACTGAAGCTTTCTTT
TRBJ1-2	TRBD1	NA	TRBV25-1	CASSEGTGGPTYGYTF	TGTGCCAGCAGTGAGGGTACAGGGGGCCCCACCTATGGCTACACCTTC
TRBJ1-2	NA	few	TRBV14	CASSQDSSYGYTF	TGTGCCAGCAGCCAAGATTCAAGCTATGGCTACACCTTC
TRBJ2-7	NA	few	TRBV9	CASSVRQSSYEQYF	TGTGCCAGCAGCGTAAGACAGAGCTCCTACGAGCAGTACTTC
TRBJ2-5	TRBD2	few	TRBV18	CASSPPWGGQETQYF	TGTGCCAGCTCACCACCGTGGGGGGGCCAAGAGACCCAGTACTTC
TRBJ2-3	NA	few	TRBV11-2	CASSFTPADTQYF	TGTGCCAGCAGCTTTACCCCTGCAGATACGCAGTATTTT
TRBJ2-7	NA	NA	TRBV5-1	CASSLAPQTYEQYF	TGCGCCAGCAGCTTGGCTCCGCAGACCTACGAGCAGTACTTC
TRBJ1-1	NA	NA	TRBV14	CASSVSDWGTEAFF	TGTGCCAGCAGCGTCTCCGACTGGGGCACTGAAGCTTTCTTT
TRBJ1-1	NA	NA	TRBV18	CASSRGVGGGSNTEAFF	TGTGCCAGCTCACGAGGGGTAGGTGGGGGATCCAACACTGAAGCTTTCTTT
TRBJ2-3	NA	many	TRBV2	CASSISTDTQYF	TGTGCCAGCAGTATTAGCACAGATACGCAGTATTTT
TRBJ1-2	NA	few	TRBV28	CASSFDVPAGGYTF	TGTGCCAGCAGTTTCGACGTCCCGGCGGGTGGCTACACCTTC
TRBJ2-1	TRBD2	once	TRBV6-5	CASGRGRPYNEQFF	TGTGCCAGTGGTCGCGGGAGACCCTACAATGAGCAGTTCTTC
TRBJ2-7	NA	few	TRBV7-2	CASSLTQGWEQYF	TGTGCCAGCAGCTTAACGCAGGGGTGGGAGCAGTACTTC
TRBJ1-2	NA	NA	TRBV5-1	CASSLAFGNYGYTF	TGCGCCAGCAGCTTGGCGTTCGGAAACTATGGCTACACCTTC
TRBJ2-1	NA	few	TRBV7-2	CASSLTRARESYNEQFF	TGTGCCAGCAGCTTAACGAGGGCGCGGGAATCCTACAATGAGCAGTTCTTC
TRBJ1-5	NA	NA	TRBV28	CASSPNQPQHF	TGTGCCAGCAGCCCCAATCAGCCCCAGCATTTT
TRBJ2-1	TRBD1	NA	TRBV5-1	CASSLGRSRTGAYNEQFF	TGCGCCAGCAGCTTGGGAAGGAGCAGGACAGGGGCCTACAATGAGCAGTTCTTC
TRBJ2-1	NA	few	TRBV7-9	CASSLDGSTLNEQFF	TGTGCCAGCAGCTTAGACGGCAGTACCTTGAATGAGCAGTTCTTC
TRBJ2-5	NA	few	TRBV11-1	CASSTSRLGKETQYF	NA
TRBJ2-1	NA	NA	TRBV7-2	CASSTHGSSYNEQFF	TGTGCCAGCAGCACGCACGGGAGCTCCTACAATGAGCAGTTCTTC
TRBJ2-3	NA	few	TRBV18	CASSPRADTQYF	TGTGCCAGCTCACCAAGAGCAGATACGCAGTATTTT
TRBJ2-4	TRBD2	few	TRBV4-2	CASSQDLASGSPKNIQYF	TGTGCCAGCAGCCAAGATCTAGCTAGCGGGAGTCCAAAAAACATTCAGTACTTC